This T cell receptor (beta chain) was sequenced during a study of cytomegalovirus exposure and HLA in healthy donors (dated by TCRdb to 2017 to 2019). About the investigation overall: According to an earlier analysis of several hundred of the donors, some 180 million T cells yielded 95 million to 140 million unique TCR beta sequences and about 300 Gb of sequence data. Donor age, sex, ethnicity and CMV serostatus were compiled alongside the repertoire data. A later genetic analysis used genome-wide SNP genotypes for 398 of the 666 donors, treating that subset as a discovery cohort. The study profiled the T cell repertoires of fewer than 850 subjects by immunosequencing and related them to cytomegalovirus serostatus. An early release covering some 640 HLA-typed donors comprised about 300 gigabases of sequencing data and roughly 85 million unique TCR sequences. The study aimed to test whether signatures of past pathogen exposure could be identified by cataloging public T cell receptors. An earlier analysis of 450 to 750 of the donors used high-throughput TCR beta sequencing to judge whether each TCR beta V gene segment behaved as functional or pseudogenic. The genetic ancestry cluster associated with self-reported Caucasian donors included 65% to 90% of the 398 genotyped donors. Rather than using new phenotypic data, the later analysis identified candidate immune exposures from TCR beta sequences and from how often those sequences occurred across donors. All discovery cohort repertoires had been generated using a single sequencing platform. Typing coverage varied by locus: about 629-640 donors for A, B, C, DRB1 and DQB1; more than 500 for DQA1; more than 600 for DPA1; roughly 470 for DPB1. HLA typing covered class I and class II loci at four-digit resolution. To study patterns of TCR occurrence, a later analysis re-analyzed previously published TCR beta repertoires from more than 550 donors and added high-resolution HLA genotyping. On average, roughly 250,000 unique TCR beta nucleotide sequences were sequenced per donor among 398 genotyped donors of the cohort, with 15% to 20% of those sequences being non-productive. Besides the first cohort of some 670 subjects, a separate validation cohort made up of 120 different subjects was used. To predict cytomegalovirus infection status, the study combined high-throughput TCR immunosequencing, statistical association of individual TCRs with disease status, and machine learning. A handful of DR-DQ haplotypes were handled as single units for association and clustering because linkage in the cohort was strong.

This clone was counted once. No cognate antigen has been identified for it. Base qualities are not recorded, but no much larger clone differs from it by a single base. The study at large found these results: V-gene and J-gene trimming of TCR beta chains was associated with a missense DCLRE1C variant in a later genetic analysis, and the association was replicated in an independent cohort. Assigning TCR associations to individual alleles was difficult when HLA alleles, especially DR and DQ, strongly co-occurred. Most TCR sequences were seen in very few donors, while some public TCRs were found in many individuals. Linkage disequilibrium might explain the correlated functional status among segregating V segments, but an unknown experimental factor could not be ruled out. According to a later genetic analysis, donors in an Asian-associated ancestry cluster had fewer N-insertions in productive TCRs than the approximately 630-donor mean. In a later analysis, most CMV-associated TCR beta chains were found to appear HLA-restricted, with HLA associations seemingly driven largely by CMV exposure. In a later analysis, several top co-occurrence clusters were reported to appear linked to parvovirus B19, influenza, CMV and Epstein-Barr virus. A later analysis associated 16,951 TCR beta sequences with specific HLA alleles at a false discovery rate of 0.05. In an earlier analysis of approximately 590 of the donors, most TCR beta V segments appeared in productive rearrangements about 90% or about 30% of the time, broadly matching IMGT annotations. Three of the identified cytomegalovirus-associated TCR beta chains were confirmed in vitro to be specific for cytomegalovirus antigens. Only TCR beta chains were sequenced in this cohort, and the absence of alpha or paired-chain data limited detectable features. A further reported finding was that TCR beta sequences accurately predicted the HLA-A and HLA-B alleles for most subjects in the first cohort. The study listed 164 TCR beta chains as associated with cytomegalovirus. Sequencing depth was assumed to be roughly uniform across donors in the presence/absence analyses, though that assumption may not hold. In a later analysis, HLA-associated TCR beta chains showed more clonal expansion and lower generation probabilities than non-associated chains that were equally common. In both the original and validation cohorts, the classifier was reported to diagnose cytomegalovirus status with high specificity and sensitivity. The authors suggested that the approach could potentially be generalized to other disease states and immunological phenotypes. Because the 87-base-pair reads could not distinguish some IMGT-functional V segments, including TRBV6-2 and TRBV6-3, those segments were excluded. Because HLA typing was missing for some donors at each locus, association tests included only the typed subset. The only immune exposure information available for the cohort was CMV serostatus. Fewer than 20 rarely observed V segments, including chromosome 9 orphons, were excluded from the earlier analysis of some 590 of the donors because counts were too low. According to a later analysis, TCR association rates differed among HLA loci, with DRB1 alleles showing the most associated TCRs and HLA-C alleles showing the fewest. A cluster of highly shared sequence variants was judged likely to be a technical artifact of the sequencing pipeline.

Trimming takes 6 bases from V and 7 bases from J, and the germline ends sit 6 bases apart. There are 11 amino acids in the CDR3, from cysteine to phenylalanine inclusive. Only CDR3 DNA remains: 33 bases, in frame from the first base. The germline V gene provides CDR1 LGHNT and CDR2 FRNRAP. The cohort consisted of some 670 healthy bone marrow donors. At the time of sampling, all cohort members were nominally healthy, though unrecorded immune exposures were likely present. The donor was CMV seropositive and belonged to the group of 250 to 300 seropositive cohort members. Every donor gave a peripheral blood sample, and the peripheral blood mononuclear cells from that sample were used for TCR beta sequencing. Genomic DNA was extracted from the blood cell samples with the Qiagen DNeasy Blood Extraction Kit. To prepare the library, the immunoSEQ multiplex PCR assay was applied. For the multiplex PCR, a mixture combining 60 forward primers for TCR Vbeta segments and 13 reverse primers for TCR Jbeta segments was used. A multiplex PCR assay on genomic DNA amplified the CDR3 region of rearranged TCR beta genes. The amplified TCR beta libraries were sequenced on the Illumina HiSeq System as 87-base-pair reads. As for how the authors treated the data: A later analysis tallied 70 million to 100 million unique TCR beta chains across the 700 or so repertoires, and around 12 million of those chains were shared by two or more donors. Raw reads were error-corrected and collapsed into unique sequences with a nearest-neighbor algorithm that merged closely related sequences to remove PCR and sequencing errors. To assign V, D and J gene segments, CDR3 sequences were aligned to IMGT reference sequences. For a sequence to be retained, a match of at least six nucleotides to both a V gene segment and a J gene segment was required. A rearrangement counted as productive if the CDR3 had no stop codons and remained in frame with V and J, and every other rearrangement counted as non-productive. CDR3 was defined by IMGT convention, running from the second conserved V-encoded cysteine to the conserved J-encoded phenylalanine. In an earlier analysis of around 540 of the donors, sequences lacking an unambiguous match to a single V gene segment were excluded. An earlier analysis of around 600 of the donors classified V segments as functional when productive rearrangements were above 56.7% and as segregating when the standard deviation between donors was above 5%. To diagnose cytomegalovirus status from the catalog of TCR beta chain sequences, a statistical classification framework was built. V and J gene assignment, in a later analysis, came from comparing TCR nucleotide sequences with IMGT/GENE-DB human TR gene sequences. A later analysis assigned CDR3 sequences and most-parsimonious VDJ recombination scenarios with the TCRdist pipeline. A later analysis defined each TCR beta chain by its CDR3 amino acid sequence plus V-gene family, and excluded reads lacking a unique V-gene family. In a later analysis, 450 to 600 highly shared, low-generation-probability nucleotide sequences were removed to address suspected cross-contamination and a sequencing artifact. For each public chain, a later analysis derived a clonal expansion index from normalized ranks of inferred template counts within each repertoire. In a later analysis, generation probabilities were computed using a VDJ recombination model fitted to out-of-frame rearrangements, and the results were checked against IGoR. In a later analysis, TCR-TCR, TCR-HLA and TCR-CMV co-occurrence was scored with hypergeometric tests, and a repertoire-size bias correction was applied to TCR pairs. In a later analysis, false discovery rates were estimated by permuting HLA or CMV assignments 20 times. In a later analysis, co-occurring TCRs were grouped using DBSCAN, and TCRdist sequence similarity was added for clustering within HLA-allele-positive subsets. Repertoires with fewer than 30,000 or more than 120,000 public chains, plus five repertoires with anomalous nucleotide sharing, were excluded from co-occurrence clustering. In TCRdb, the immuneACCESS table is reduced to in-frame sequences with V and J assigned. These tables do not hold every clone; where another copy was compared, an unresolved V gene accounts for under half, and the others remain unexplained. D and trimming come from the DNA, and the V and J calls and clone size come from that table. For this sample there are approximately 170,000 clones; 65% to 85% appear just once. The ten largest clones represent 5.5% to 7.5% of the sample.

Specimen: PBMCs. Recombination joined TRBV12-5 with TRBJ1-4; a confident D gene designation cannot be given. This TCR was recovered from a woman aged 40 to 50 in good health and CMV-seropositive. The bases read TGTGCTAGTGGGGAGCGTGAAAAACTGTTTTTT. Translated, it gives CASGEREKLFF.